What follows are 21 T cell receptor beta chains derived from one specimen sequenced in a study of blood T cell repertoires in COVID-19. Method: immunoSEQ multiplex PCR; TCRdb's copy keeps in-frame clones and lacks some. Seen here are under 250,000 clones, roughly 90% observed once, and the top ten hold just over 2.5%. Sequenced sample: PBMCs or T cells enriched from blood (not recorded which). These TCRs come from a woman younger than 45 with acute COVID-19.

The chain recombines TRBV6-1 with TRBJ1-2; 7 positions agree with TRBD1. J lost 5 bases, V lost 1 base, and 1 base had no gene match. In germline, CDR1 is MNHNS, CDR2 SASEGT. This CDR3 has 13 amino acids. CDR3: CASSEEGAYGYTF. The CDR3 nucleotides are TGTGCCAGCAGTGAAGAGGGGGCTTATGGCTACACCTTC.

This clone was seen a few times. V gene TRBV5-4 combines with J gene TRBJ1-2, with 11 bases matching TRBD1. V trimming: 3 bases; J trimming: 8 bases; junction bases outside the gene matches: 9. CDR1 is SGHNT and CDR2 is YYREEE in the germline V gene (reference sequence). This CDR3 has 15 residues. The CDR3 spells CASSSAGTGGRGYTF. CDR3 sequence (DNA): TGTGCCAGCAGCTCCGCCGGGACAGGGGGGCGAGGCTACACCTTC.

The V gene is TRBV7-6, the J gene TRBJ1-4; 7 nucleotides align to TRBD1. The length of the CDR3 is 15 residues. With 5 bases clipped from V and 7 bases from J, the junction kept 10 bases outside the gene matches. The germline V gene has CDR1 SGHVS and CDR2 FNYEAQ. The CDR3 loop is CASSPWTGSSEKLFF. CDR3 nucleotides: TGTGCCAGCAGCCCCTGGACAGGCTCTAGTGAAAAACTGTTTTTT.

The gene calls are TRBV29-1 and TRBJ1-1; weak D call: TRBD1 (5 bases). The CDR3 consists of 13 residues. Trimming pared 4 bases from V and 2 bases from J, leaving 11 bases between. Germline CDR1 and CDR2: SQVTM and ANQGSEA. CDR3 bases: TGCAGCGTTGGGGGCCTGGCCAACACTGAAGCTTTCTTT. Its translation: CSVGGLANTEAFF.

The chain has TRBV5-1 and TRBJ1-1, with 10 bases that match TRBD1. This CDR3 spans 12 amino acids. CDR1 is SGHRS and CDR2 is YFSETQ in the germline V gene. The V segment lost 2 bases and the J segment 11 bases; nucleotides outside the gene matches: 3. In DNA form, the CDR3 reads TGCGCCAGCAGCTTTGGGACAGGGGACGCTTTCTTT. Translated, it gives CASSFGTGDAFF.

This chain joins TRBV24-1 and TRBJ2-3, with no clear D. V was clipped by 9 bases and J by 3 bases, with 12 bases between them. This CDR3 comprises 13 residues. Per the germline V gene, CDR1 is KGHDR and CDR2 is SFDVKD. The CDR3 DNA is TGTGCCACCTTTTTACAGAAAACAGATACGCAGTATTTT. It translates to CATFLQKTDTQYF.

V gene TRBV12-3 or TRBV12-4 combines with J gene TRBJ1-2, with 8 bases matching TRBD1. The CDR3 extends over 13 amino acids. V lost 1 base and J lost 8; bases outside the gene matches: 3. CDR3 DNA sequence: TGTGCCAGCAGTTTAGACAGGGGGTACGGCTACACCTTC. This gives the protein CASSLDRGYGYTF.

The rearrangement uses TRBV27 and TRBJ1-5; D is possibly TRBD1 (5 bases). CDR3 length: 14 residues. Germline lookup yields CDR1 MNHEY and CDR2 SMNVEV (reference sequence). Trimming took 2 bases from V and 4 from J, leaving 9 bases between them. The CDR3 spells CASSLQAGNQPQHF. The CDR3, as DNA: TGTGCCAGCAGTTTACAGGCAGGGAATCAGCCCCAGCATTTT.

The V call is TRBV3-1 (or the pseudogene TRBV3-2), the J call TRBJ1-1; D remains unclear. Trimming pared 3 bases from V and 6 bases from J, leaving 14 bases between. The CDR3 is made up of 14 amino acids. Germline V gene data show CDR1 as LGHDT and CDR2 as YNNKEL (reference sequence). The DNA for the CDR3 is TGTGCCAGCAGCCAGGTTGTCGGGGAGTCTGAAGCTTTCTTT. Translating gives CASSQVVGESEAFF.

The chain carries TRBV7-2 and TRBJ1-2, with D unresolved. This CDR3 spans 13 amino acids. Trimming took 0 bases from V and 6 from J, leaving 8 bases between them. Germline CDR1 SGHTA, CDR2 FQGNSA. The CDR3 nucleotides read TGTGCCAGCAGCTTAGCGTCAACAGATGGCTACACCTTC. The encoded protein is CASSLASTDGYTF. Together with reference TRBV7-2 and TRBJ1-2, the CDR3 gives the full variable domain: GAGVSQSPSNKVTEKGKDVELRCDPISGHTALYWYRQSLGQGLEFLIYFQGNSAPDKSGLPSDRFSAERTGGSVSTLTIQRTQQEDSAVYLCASSLASTDGYTFGSGTRLTVV.

The chain employs TRBV4-3 and TRBJ1-1; tentative D call: TRBD1 (6 bases). Trimming removed 2 bases at V and 1 base at J, with 8 bases between. The CDR3 length is 14 residues. Germline V gives CDR1 LGHNA, CDR2 YSLEER. The CDR3 coding sequence is TGCGCCAGCAGCCAATTACAGGGGAACACTGAAGCTTTCTTT. Its translation is CASSQLQGNTEAFF.

J is TRBJ1-1 and V is TRBV11-3; weak D call: TRBD1 (6 bases). The CDR3 is made up of 15 amino acids. Trimming pared 6 bases from V and 0 bases from J, leaving 14 bases between. Germline V gene lookup returns CDR1 SGHNT and CDR2 YENEEA. The CDR3 DNA reads as TGTGCCAGCAGTCCGGGGGGGCAGATGAACACTGAAGCTTTCTTT. It specifies CASSPGGQMNTEAFF.

This clone was counted a few times. The chain combines TRBV10-3 with TRBJ1-1; D is possibly TRBD1 (5 bases). Between the trimmed V and J ends, which lost 0 bases and 2 bases, there was a span of 13 bases. CDR1 and CDR2 (germline): ENHRY, SYGVKD. The CDR3 is 16 residues long. CDR3 nucleotide sequence: TGTGCCATCAGTGAGTCAAAGCAGGGCCCCAACACTGAAGCTTTCTTT. Translated, it gives CAISESKQGPNTEAFF.

The chain joins TRBV10-3 to TRBJ2-5; D uncertain. The CDR3 runs 13 residues. Trimming pared 1 base from V and 1 base from J, leaving 4 bases between. Germline V gives CDR1 ENHRY, CDR2 SYGVKD. DNA for the CDR3: TGTGCCATCAGTGAGTTGAGCCAAGAGACCCAGTACTTC. Its protein is CAISELSQETQYF.

This chain connects TRBV5-1 to TRBJ1-1, with TRBD1 as a possible D gene (5 bases). CDR3 length: 14 amino acids. Germline V lookup: CDR1 SGHRS, CDR2 YFSETQ. V dropped 2 bases and J dropped 1 base, with 9 bases sitting between them. The chain's CDR3 is CASSFRQSNTEAFF. The DNA of the CDR3 is TGCGCCAGCAGCTTCCGACAGTCGAACACTGAAGCTTTCTTT.

The rearrangement joins TRBV5-1 to TRBJ1-1, with 7 bases identical to TRBD1. CDR1 is SGHRS and CDR2 is YFSETQ in the germline V gene. The length of the CDR3 is 14 residues. With 4 bases clipped from V and 0 bases from J, the junction kept 3 bases outside the gene matches. The CDR3 DNA sequence: TGCGCCAGCAGCGCGGGGACAGTGAACACTGAAGCTTTCTTT. It specifies CASSAGTVNTEAFF.

The rearrangement uses TRBV4-3 and TRBJ1-2; no clear D gene. Per the germline V gene, CDR1 is LGHNA and CDR2 is YSLEER. The CDR3 is 14 residues long. Between the trimmed V and J ends, which lost 1 base and 8 bases, there was a span of 14 bases. This chain's CDR3 is CASSQVEGAQGYTF. The CDR3 nucleotides are TGCGCCAGCAGCCAAGTTGAAGGAGCGCAAGGCTACACCTTC.

This clone was picked up a small number of times. CDR3 in amino acids: CASSQDSGTGREKLFF. The CDR3 DNA reads TGCGCCAGCAGCCAAGATTCCGGGACAGGGCGGGAAAAACTGTTTTTT. The chain has TRBV4-3 and TRBJ1-4; 9 nucleotides line up with TRBD1. The CDR3 spans 16 residues. V dropped 0 bases and J dropped 8; count of bases not matched to a gene: 7. Germline CDR1 LGHNA, CDR2 YSLEER.

This clone was found a few times. V usage is TRBV12-5 and J usage is TRBJ1-5; no reliable D call. The CDR3 consists of 19 residues. Germline assignment: CDR1 LGHNT and CDR2 FRNRAP. Trimming left V 2 bases short and J 4 bases short, with 24 bases between. CDR3 protein: CASGLIKDGGRVVNQPQHF. The CDR3 coding sequence is TGTGCTAGTGGTTTGATAAAGGACGGCGGGAGAGTTGTAAATCAGCCCCAGCATTTT.

The chain employs TRBV4-3 and TRBJ1-2; D remains unclear. Germline assignment: CDR1 LGHNA and CDR2 YSLEER. This CDR3 is 14 amino acids long. Trimming removed 1 base at V and 4 bases at J, with 10 bases between. The CDR3 DNA sequence: TGCGCCAGCAGCCAAGCCCGTGAGGGCTATGGCTACACCTTC. It encodes CASSQAREGYGYTF.

This clone was seen a single time. V is TRBV6-1 and J is TRBJ2-7; 8 positions match TRBD2. V dropped 3 bases and J dropped 4; count of bases not matched to a gene: 5. The length of the CDR3 is 14 residues. CDR1 and CDR2 from the germline V gene are MNHNS and SASEGT. The CDR3 DNA sequence: TGTGCCAGCAGTGACCTAGCGGGTCGATACGAGCAGTACTTC. Its translation: CASSDLAGRYEQYF.